This T cell receptor (beta chain) was captured in a study of T cell changes during pregnancy in multiple sclerosis. The table came from immunoSEQ multiplex PCR; TCRdb's copy has only in-frame clones and leaves some out. The sample contains 50,000 or so clones, about 92% of which appear only once. V was trimmed by 3 bases and J by 2 bases, leaving 11 bases between them. Germline CDR1 is MDHEN and CDR2 is SYDVKM. The CDR3 is 15 residues long. The genes are TRBV28 and TRBJ1-5; no reliable D call. This specimen consisted of CD4+ T cells from peripheral blood mononuclear cells, obtained before pregnancy. This receptor was taken from a female donor with multiple sclerosis, enrolled in a pregnancy study. CDR3 sequence (DNA): TGTGCCAGCAGTTTCTATGGGAGCGGCAATCAGCCCCAGCATTTT. Translating gives CASSFYGSGNQPQHF.